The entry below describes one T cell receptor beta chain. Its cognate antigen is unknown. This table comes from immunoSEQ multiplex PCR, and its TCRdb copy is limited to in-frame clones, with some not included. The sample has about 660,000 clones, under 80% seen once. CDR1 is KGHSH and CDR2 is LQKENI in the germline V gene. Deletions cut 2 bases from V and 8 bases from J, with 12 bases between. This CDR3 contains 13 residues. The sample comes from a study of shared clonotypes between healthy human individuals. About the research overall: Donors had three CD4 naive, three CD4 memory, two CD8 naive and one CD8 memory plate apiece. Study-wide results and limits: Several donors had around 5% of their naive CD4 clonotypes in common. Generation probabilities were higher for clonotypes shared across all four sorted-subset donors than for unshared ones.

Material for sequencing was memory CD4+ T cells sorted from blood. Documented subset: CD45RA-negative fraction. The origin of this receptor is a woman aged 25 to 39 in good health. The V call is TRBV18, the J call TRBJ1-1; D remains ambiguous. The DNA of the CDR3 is TGTGCCAGCTCACCAGAATTCCGTGGAGAAGCTTTCTTT. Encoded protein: CASSPEFRGEAFF.